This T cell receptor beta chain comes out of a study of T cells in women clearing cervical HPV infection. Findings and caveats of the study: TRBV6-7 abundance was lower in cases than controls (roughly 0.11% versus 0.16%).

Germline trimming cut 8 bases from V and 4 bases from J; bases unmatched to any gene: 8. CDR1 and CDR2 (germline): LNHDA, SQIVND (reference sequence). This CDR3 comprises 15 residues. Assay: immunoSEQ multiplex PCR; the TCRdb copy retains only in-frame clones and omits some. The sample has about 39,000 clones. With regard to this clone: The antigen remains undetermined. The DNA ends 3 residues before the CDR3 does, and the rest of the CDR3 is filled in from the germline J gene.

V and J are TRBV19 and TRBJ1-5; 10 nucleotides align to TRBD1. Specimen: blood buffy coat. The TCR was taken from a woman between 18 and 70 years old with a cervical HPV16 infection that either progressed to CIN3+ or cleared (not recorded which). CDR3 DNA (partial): TGTGCCAGTTCCCGGGGACAGGGGTTGAATCAGCCC. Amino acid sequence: CASSRGQGLNQP. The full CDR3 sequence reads CASSRGQGLNQPQHF. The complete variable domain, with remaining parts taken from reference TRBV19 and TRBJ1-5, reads DGGITQSPKYLFRKEGQNVTLSCEQNLNHDAMYWYRQDPGQGLRLIYYSQIVNDFQKGDIAEGYSVSREKKESFPLTVTSAQKNPTAFYLCASSRGQGLNQPQHFGDGTRLSIL.